The clone carrying this T cell receptor beta chain was found once. This CDR3 is 15 amino acids long. Germline assignment: CDR1 MGHRA and CDR2 YSYEKL. J gave up 4 bases and V 0 bases, and 3 bases lay outside the gene matches. This specimen comes from a study of blood T cell repertoires in COVID-19. At the level of the study: Collection of acute and convalescent COVID-19 samples took place in the United States, Italy and Spain. PBMCs, B-cell-depleted T cells, or T cells were the source of the cDNA or gDNA that made up the material.

Measured with immunoSEQ multiplex PCR; TCRdb has only the in-frame clones, and not every one. The repertoire holds about 110,000 clones, with over 65% as singletons. The sequence came from a human donor with acute or convalescent COVID-19. The donor label of this sample is uncertain. The sequencing sample was made of peripheral blood. J is TRBJ1-5 and V is TRBV4-1, with 7 bases fitting TRBD1. The CDR3 nucleotides read TGCGCCAGCAGCCAAGAAGGGACAGTGAATCAGCCCCAGCATTTT. Translated, it gives CASSQEGTVNQPQHF.